A single sample gave rise to the 4 T cell receptor beta chains below, sequenced in a study of Ad26.COV2.S vaccination and SARS-CoV-2 variants. The treatment: roughly 19 received Ad26.COV2.S at low or high dose, single or two shots; a few received placebo; per-sample allocation not given. Sampling was performed 63 days after the first vaccine or placebo injection. Generated by immunoSEQ multiplex PCR, the TCRdb table keeps only in-frame clones and is missing some. The sample yields around 320,000 clones, around 83% seen once. The specimen comprised peripheral blood, sampled in a trial of Ad26.COV2.S vaccine versus placebo. The receptors here all came from a person aged 18-60 years who received the Ad26.COV2.S COVID-19 vaccine or a placebo.

The rearrangement joins TRBV6-2 or TRBV6-3 to TRBJ1-5, with a possible D match to TRBD1 (6 bases). Trimming removed 0 bases from V and 4 bases from J, with 19 bases in between. This CDR3 is 18 amino acids long. CDR1 is MNHEY, CDR2 SVGEGT, per germline. CDR3 sequence reads: CASSYSSSRTAVNQPQHF. The CDR3, as DNA: TGTGCCAGCAGTTACTCGAGTAGTCGGACAGCAGTAAATCAGCCCCAGCATTTT.

The chain links TRBV25-1 to TRBJ2-1; the D is unclear. Germline V gene data show CDR1 as MGHDK and CDR2 as SYGVNS. The CDR3 extends over 13 amino acids. Trimming shortened V by 6 bases and J by 3 bases, and 9 bases separated the two germline ends. CDR3 region: CASRNSGYNEQFF. CDR3 coding DNA: TGTGCCAGCAGAAATTCAGGCTACAATGAGCAGTTCTTC.

The chain links TRBV24-1 to TRBJ2-3, with 9 bases matching TRBD1. After removal of 6 bases from V and 2 bases from J, the junction contained 5 bases not matched to a gene. This CDR3 is built from 15 residues. Germline V CDR1 and CDR2: KGHDR, SFDVKD. The CDR3 protein is CATSQTGGPTDTQYF. For the CDR3, the DNA is TGTGCCACCAGTCAAACAGGGGGCCCCACAGATACGCAGTATTTT.

The chain's CDR3 is CASSPPGLNEQFF. In nucleotides, the CDR3 is TGTGCCAGCTCACCACCAGGGCTAAATGAGCAGTTCTTC. The chain joins TRBV18 to TRBJ2-1; D unclear. Germline CDR1 KGHSH, CDR2 LQKENI. With 0 bases removed from V and 7 bases from J, the gap between germline ends came to 7 bases. The length of the CDR3 is 13 residues.